These T cell receptor beta chains were read from a single sample in a study of cytotoxic CD8 clonotypes in ibrutinib-treated CLL. Profiled with immunoSEQ multiplex PCR; TCRdb holds only in-frame clones, not every one. The table has 45,000 or so clones, roughly three fifths seen once. The input for sequencing was PBMCs, taken after 24 months of ibrutinib treatment. The origin of the receptors is a human donor with chronic lymphocytic leukemia. CDR3s include the opening cysteine and the closing phenylalanine or tryptophan. A D gene is named only where the DNA matches it firmly. Clone size is stated in some rows and not others, as once, few, many or a class when expanded.

cdr3_length | clone_size | d_call | j_call | v_call | cdr3_aa | cdr3_nt
13 | - | - | TRBJ1-6 | TRBV2 | CASSPTINSPLHF | TGTGCCAGCAGCCCGACTATTAATTCACCCCTCCACTTT
13 | - | - | TRBJ2-2 | TRBV19 | CASSIWGTGELFF | TGTGCCAGTAGTATATGGGGTACCGGGGAGCTGTTTTTT
18 | - | - | TRBJ1-4 | TRBV7-9 | CASSPLMGGQRGWEKLFF | TGTGCCAGCAGCCCTCTGATGGGAGGACAGCGGGGGTGGGAAAAACTGTTTTTT
13 | many | - | TRBJ1-2 | TRBV10-2 | CASSLRGADPYTF | TGCGCCAGCAGTTTGAGGGGAGCGGACCCCTACACCTTC
14 | few | TRBD2 | TRBJ2-7 | TRBV6-1 | CASRGGGPTYEQYF | TGTGCCAGCAGGGGCGGGGGACCTACCTACGAGCAGTACTTC
14 | once | - | TRBJ2-7 | TRBV19 | CASSIRADAYEQYF | TGTGCCAGTAGTATAAGGGCAGATGCCTACGAGCAGTACTTC
15 | - | - | TRBJ1-4 | TRBV4-1 | CASSRIEEHAEKLFF | TGCGCCAGCAGCCGCATAGAGGAACACGCGGAAAAACTGTTTTTT
18 | - | TRBD2 | TRBJ2-5 | TRBV5-8 | CASSTPLGLDRYQETQYF | TGTGCCAGCAGCACCCCCCTGGGACTAGACCGCTACCAAGAGACCCAGTACTTC
13 | - | - | TRBJ2-3 | TRBV11-2 | CASSLDQGDTQYF | TGTGCCAGCAGCTTAGATCAGGGAGATACGCAGTATTTT
15 | - | - | TRBJ1-5 | TRBV19 | CATGGRAVGNQPQHF | TGTGCCACCGGGGGCCGGGCGGTGGGCAATCAGCCCCAGCATTTT
17 | - | - | TRBJ1-5 | TRBV27 | CASSPTGAAYSNQPQHF | TGTGCCAGCAGTCCAACGGGGGCCGCTTATAGCAATCAGCCCCAGCATTTT
15 | few | - | TRBJ2-7 | TRBV7-9 | CASSLGSADLYEQYF | TGTGCCAGCAGCTTAGGGTCAGCGGATCTCTACGAGCAGTACTTC
16 | - | - | TRBJ2-7 | TRBV5-1 | CASSLDPGGATYEQYF | TGCGCCAGCAGCTTGGATCCTGGGGGCGCGACCTACGAGCAGTACTTC
17 | - | TRBD2 | TRBJ2-7 | TRBV4-2 | CASSQGEGVAGTYEQYF | TGTGCCAGCAGCCAAGGGGAGGGAGTAGCGGGGACGTACGAGCAGTACTTC
17 | - | TRBD1 | TRBJ1-2 | TRBV6-1 | CASSEGVRQGLNYGYTF | TGTGCCAGCAGTGAAGGGGTACGACAGGGTTTGAACTATGGCTACACCTTC
12 | few | - | TRBJ1-6 | TRBV10-2 | CASGVLNSPLHF | TGCGCCAGCGGGGTGTTGAATTCACCCCTCCACTTT
12 | - | - | TRBJ2-7 | TRBV5-1 | CASSGDGYEQYF | TGCGCCAGCAGCGGGGACGGTTACGAGCAGTACTTC
18 | - | TRBD1 | TRBJ2-6 | TRBV23-1 | CASRPTGQAPSGANVLTF | TGCGCCAGCAGACCCACTGGACAGGCTCCCTCTGGGGCCAACGTCCTGACTTTC
13 | - | - | TRBJ2-1 | TRBV7-7 | CASSLVLGGGQFF | TGTGCCAGCAGCTTAGTACTGGGAGGTGGGCAGTTCTTC
14 | few | - | TRBJ1-5 | TRBV5-1 | CASSLDGYGQPQHF | TGCGCCAGCAGCTTGGACGGATACGGTCAGCCCCAGCATTTT
13 | - | - | TRBJ2-1 | TRBV27 | CASSLSGADEQFF | TGTGCCAGCAGTTTATCAGGGGCGGATGAGCAGTTCTTC
13 | - | - | TRBJ1-1 | TRBV6-5 | CASSRGTMTEAFF | TGTGCCAGCAGTCGAGGGACAATGACTGAAGCTTTCTTT
12 | - | - | TRBJ2-7 | TRBV15 | CATSLGTGEQYF | TGTGCCACCAGCCTTGGCACGGGCGAGCAGTACTTC
12 | - | - | TRBJ1-1 | TRBV10-1 | CASSYDLGGLFF | TGCGCCAGCAGCTACGACCTGGGCGGTCTTTTCTTT
14 | once | TRBD1 | TRBJ2-5 | TRBV5-1 | CASSLQGAGETQYF | TGCGCCAGCAGCCTTCAGGGGGCTGGGGAGACCCAGTACTTC
15 | - | TRBD1 | TRBJ1-5 | TRBV19 | CACREQGISNQPQHF | TGTGCCTGCCGCGAACAGGGGATTAGCAATCAGCCCCAGCATTTT
14 | few | TRBD2 | TRBJ2-2 | TRBV19 | CASASGGNTGELFF | TGTGCCAGTGCTAGCGGGGGGAACACCGGGGAGCTGTTTTTT
14 | - | - | TRBJ1-5 | TRBV2 | CASTQQGSNQPQHF | TGTGCCAGCACCCAGCAGGGGAGCAATCAGCCCCAGCATTTT
13 | - | - | TRBJ2-7 | TRBV11-3 | CASSITGSGEQYF | TGTGCCAGCAGCATTACAGGGTCCGGCGAGCAGTACTTC
14 | - | - | TRBJ2-2 | TRBV5-1 | CASSSGTNTGELFF | TGCGCCAGCAGTTCGGGGACGAACACCGGGGAGCTGTTTTTT
14 | few | - | TRBJ1-2 | TRBV27 | CASSLSDTNYGYTF | TGTGCCAGCAGTTTATCAGACACGAACTATGGCTACACCTTC